This T cell receptor (beta chain) emerged from a study of blood T cells in healthy people across ages. Study overall: Capturing about one barcoded beta molecule per two T cells was achieved by template switching.

CDR1 and CDR2 (germline): MDHEN, SYDVKM. This CDR3 region has 17 residues. The donors, aged 6 to 90, were healthy Caucasians from Russia. RNA extraction gave at least 5.5 micrograms of total RNA per sample. A J-beta primer mix and a sample-barcoded 5' primer were used in a second PCR of roughly 7 to 12 cycles. TCRdb passed the 5' RACE reads through MiXCR, listing each CDR3 protein once. The sample records more than 700,000 distinct CDR3 sequences, about 53% being singletons. The chain is built from TRBV28 and TRBJ2-4, with D possibly called TRBD1 or TRBD2 (5 bases each). The J call is in doubt because the DNA end fits TRBJ2-7 better. Sequenced: blood. The clonotype was recovered from a man of 80 years or more in good health. CDR3 amino acids: CASSLERPGPSSYEQYF. CDR3 bases: TGTGCCAGCAGTTTAGAACGGCCGGGGCCAAGCTCCTACGAGCAGTACTTC.